This TCR beta chain was documented in a study of OX40 agonist ivuxolimab in advanced cancers. At the level of the whole study: Ivuxolimab was a fully human IgG2 agonistic monoclonal antibody targeting the costimulatory receptor OX40 (CD134). The purpose of peripheral TCRbeta sequencing was to test whether ivuxolimab changed TCR sequence diversity and led to clonal T-cell expansion. The monotherapy dose-escalation portion (N = 52 patients) of the phase I ivuxolimab trial is reported in the paper. Prior anti-PD-1, anti-PD-L1 or anti-CTLA-4 therapy was permitted, and checkpoint inhibitors had been received by around 40% of dose-escalation patients. Among the roughly 54 dose-escalation patients, about 20 had hepatocellular carcinoma, roughly 15 melanoma, 9 renal cell carcinoma and 9 head and neck cancer. Intravenous ivuxolimab was administered to patients every 2 weeks at six dose levels: 0.01, 0.1, 0.3, 1.5, 3 and 10 mg/kg. Three dose-escalation patients achieved partial responses, one with hepatocellular carcinoma and two with cutaneous melanoma. In the dose-escalation cohort, more than 80% of patients were male, and the mean age was 60 years with a range of roughly 20 to 80. On the study overall, not on this receptor specifically: On average, CD8+ T cells showed more expanded clones than CD4+ T cells after ivuxolimab. Partial responders in the 0.1-3.0 mg/kg groups had among the lowest normalized peripheral clonal expansion, especially among CD8+ T cells. The antigen specificity of the peripheral T cells that underwent clonal expansion was not determined. At doses of 0.1 to 3.0 mg/kg, clonal expansion of both CD4+ and CD8+ T cells in blood was seen between baseline and week 6. Low levels of normalized T-cell clonal expansion were also seen in some patients who did not respond.

There are 14 amino acids in the CDR3, from cysteine to phenylalanine inclusive. Left in the record is the CDR3 DNA by itself, 42 bases read in frame from the first base. Ends trimmed: V by 6 bases, J by 8 bases; bases unmatched to a gene: 6. For CDR1 and CDR2, the germline V gene (reference sequence) lists MNHNY and SVGAGI. Patients with a history of autoimmune disease or receiving systemic immunosuppression were excluded from the trial. Peripheral blood for TCR sequencing was collected from all dose cohorts at baseline, on cycle 4 day 1, and on cycle 7 day 1. Samples came from an open-label, multicenter, first-in-human phase I dose-escalation trial of ivuxolimab. Adults with locally advanced or metastatic melanoma, renal cell carcinoma, hepatocellular carcinoma or head and neck squamous cell carcinoma were enrolled in the trial. CD4+ and CD8+ T cells were sorted separately from peripheral blood before TCR sequencing.

In the case of this clone: The antigen it binds to is not known. No base quality information exists; no much larger clone differs at one position.

For sequencing of the TCRbeta CDR3 region, genomic DNA was extracted from the sorted cells. TCRbeta CDR3 regions were sequenced using the immunoSEQ Assay. Here the immuneACCESS table is served through TCRdb, limited to in-frame sequences with V and J called. Missing clones are a known gap in these copies; in checked studies unresolved V genes cover under half, and the rest lacks a known reason. This sample gives 37,000 or so clones in total; around 73% of them show up just once. The ten largest make up less than 25% of the sample. The receptor's source is an adult with an advanced solid tumor such as melanoma, head and neck, liver or kidney cancer. Recombination linked TRBV6-6 to TRBJ1-6, and 8 junctional nucleotides match TRBD1. The sample here was CD4+ or CD8+ T cells sorted from blood, taken in a trial of the OX40 agonist ivuxolimab. CDR3 region: CASRNGQGDSPLHF. The DNA reads TGTGCCAGCAGGAACGGACAGGGTGATTCACCCCTCCACTTT.